This T cell receptor (beta chain) was identified in a study of cytomegalovirus exposure and HLA in healthy donors. Germline values: CDR1 LGHNA, CDR2 YSLEER. The CDR3 contains 16 residues. With 0 bases clipped from V and 5 bases from J, the junction kept 9 bases outside the gene matches. For this clone: Its antigen is undetermined.

PCR involved 60 Vbeta and 13 Jbeta primers. The protocol was immunoSEQ multiplex PCR, while the TCRdb copy is restricted to in-frame clones and leaves out a portion. Among 60,000 to 95,000 clones listed, around four fifths were seen once. Overall study results and limits: An Asian-associated ancestry cluster reportedly showed fewer N-insertions than the approximately 700-donor mean in a later analysis.

The V and J genes are TRBV4-3 and TRBJ1-2, with 7 bases that match TRBD1. The sequence was collected from a woman aged 40 to 55 in good health and CMV-seropositive. Specimen: PBMCs. The CDR3 bases are TGCGCCAGCAGCCAAGATTGGCAGGGGGAACCGTATGGCTACACCTTC. Translated, it gives CASSQDWQGEPYGYTF.